This T cell receptor beta chain was retrieved from a study of Graves' ophthalmopathy and Graves' hyperthyroidism. At least ten counts were recorded for this clonotype. What it recognizes is unknown. The V gene lost 1 base and the J gene lost 2 bases, with 11 bases spanning the gap. The CDR3 length is 15 residues. The study excluded patients with other autoimmune diseases, uncontrolled infections, pregnancy or lactation. Using RNA transcripts, the TCR beta CDR3 regions were amplified. The authors performed first-round RT-PCR with HTBI primers and then a second-round multiplex PCR. One entry per CDR3 protein, called by TCRdb with MiXCR from the multiplex PCR reads. This sample has about 400,000 distinct CDR3 sequences; 15% to 20% occur once, and the top ten carry about 1.6%. Study outcomes and limitations: In blood appeared most of the expanded thyroid clonotypes whose frequency exceeded 0.001.

The sequenced material came from peripheral blood. This sequence joins TRBV12-3 or TRBV12-4 and TRBJ1-1, with D unclear. This receptor was identified in a woman aged 18-29 years with Graves' ophthalmopathy. The CDR3 sequence is CASSLEAAVNTEAFF. For the CDR3, the DNA is TGTGCCAGCAGTTTAGAGGCAGCGGTAAACACTGAAGCTTTCTTT.